The present T cell receptor beta chain was sequenced within a study of T cell repertoires in cytomegalovirus infection. Overall study context: Public TCR beta signatures marked donors with CMV infection and the matching HLA. Whole-study findings and limits: Accumulated public TCR beta family frequency recognized individuals carrying CMV together with the relevant HLA. CMV-specific HLA-C-restricted TCR beta clonotypes dominated the ex vivo response.

CDR1 is MGHDK, CDR2 SYGVNS, per germline. The CDR3 extends over 14 amino acids. In TCRdb, the reads were re-called with MiXCR into one record per CDR3 protein. The sample includes roughly 500,000 distinct CDR3 sequences, more than 15% of them seen just once. As concerns this clonotype: Its antigen is not identified. A much larger clone differs by one base, so this may be a read error.

This receptor was taken from a human donor in good health (CMV status not recorded). Some clones in this sample may be carry-over from other donors' samples. This chain uses TRBV25-1 with TRBJ2-1, with 9 bases lining up with TRBD2. Sequencing was carried out using CD8+ T cells from PBMCs. Here the CDR3 reads CTSRSGGFSNEQFF. In DNA form, the CDR3 reads TGTACCAGCAGGAGCGGGGGGTTCAGCAATGAGCAGTTCTTC.